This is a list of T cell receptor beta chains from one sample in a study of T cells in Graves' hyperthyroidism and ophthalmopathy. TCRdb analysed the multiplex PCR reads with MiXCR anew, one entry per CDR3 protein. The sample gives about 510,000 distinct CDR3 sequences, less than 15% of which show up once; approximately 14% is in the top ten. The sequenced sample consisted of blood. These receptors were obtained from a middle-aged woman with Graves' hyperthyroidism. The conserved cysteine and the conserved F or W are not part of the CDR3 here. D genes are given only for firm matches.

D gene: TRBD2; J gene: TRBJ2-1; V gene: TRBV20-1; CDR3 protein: SARTGLAGNNEQF
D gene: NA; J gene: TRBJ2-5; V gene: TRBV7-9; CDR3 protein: ASSPKTYQETQY
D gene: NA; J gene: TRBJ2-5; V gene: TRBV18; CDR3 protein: ASSPELGAQETQY
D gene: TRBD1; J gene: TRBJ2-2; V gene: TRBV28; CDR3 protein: ASSSDGTGFIGEPF
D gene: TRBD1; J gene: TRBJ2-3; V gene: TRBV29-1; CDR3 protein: SVDPDRVRTDTQY
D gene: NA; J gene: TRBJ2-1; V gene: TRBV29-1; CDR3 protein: SVGTERTNEQF
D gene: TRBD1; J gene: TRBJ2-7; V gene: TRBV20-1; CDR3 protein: SARDMGSGTGTYEQY
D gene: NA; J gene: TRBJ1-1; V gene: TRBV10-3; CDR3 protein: ATTDSTNTEAF
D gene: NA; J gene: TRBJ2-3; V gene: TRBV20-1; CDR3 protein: SARGDIRTDTQY
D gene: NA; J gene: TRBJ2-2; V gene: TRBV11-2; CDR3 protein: ASSLVQNTGELF
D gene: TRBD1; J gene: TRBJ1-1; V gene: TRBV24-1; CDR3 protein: ATKRTGDHTEAF
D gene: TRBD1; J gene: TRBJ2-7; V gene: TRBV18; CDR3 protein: ASSQATDRGEGQY
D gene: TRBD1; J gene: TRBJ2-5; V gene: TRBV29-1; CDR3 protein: SVEGTGKGETQY
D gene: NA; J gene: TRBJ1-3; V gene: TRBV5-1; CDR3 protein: ASSKETESGNTIY
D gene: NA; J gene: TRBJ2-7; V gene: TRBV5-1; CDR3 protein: ASSLLGDPYEQY
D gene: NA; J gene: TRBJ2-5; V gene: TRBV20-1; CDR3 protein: SADPVPATQETQY
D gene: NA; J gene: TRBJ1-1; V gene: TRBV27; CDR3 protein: ASSFSVNTEAF
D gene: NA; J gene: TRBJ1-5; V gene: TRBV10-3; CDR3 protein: AITSDLNQPQH
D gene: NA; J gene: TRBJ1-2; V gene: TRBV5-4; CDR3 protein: ASSLETPYGYT